This T cell receptor (beta chain) emerged from a study of T cell repertoires in cytomegalovirus infection. Background on the study: Both a matching HLA type and CMV infection were indicated by public TCR beta signatures. Points from the study as a whole: Clonotype analysis showed dominance of the ex vivo response by HLA-C-restricted CMV-specific TCR beta clonotypes.

Germline loops: CDR1 SEHNR, CDR2 FQNEAQ (reference sequence). The CDR3 has 15 residues. V shed 5 bases and J shed 0 bases, with 13 bases lying between them. A single record per CDR3 protein comes from TCRdb applying MiXCR to the reads. The profile covers roughly 920,000 distinct CDR3 sequences, with approximately 31% appearing a single time and about an eighth taken by the ten largest. With regard to this clonotype: What it binds is unknown.

The origin of this receptor is a human donor in good health (CMV status not recorded). Some clones in this sample may be carry-over from other donors' samples. This chain connects TRBV7-9 to TRBJ1-1; D is uncertain. The sequenced sample was cultured CD8+ T cells from PBMCs, obtained from culture after CMV antigen stimulation. The CDR3 DNA is TGTGCCAGCAGCCCCGGTAAGGGATTGAACACTGAAGCTTTCTTT. This sequence encodes CASSPGKGLNTEAFF.